This T cell receptor beta chain was identified in a study of brain metastases from non-small cell lung cancer. V shed 5 bases, J shed 2 bases, and the junction held 6 bases outside the gene matches. Germline CDR1 MDHEN, CDR2 SYDVKM. The CDR3 extends over 15 amino acids. Profiling relied on immunoSEQ multiplex PCR, and the TCRdb table lists in-frame clones only, not all of them. There are roughly 4,000 clones in the sample; approximately 79% occur only once, and around 6.2% lies in the top ten. This clone appeared a few times. The chain couples TRBV28 to TRBJ2-1; 7 nucleotides align to TRBD2. The sequence was collected from a donor aged 40 or over with non-small cell lung cancer. The sequencing input was tumor-adjacent normal tissue. The CDR3 coding sequence is TGTGCCAGCAGTCTACGACTAGCAGCCTACAATGAGCAGTTCTTC. Translated, it gives CASSLRLAAYNEQFF.